This passage covers 21 T cell receptor beta chains from one sample sequenced in a study of cytomegalovirus exposure and HLA in healthy donors. A multiplex PCR was run with 60 Vbeta primers and 13 Jbeta primers. Produced via immunoSEQ multiplex PCR; TCRdb's table is partial and in-frame only. The table has some 150,000 clones, roughly 9.7% seen once. The source material was PBMCs. These receptors were taken from a man aged 45 to 65 in good health and CMV-seronegative.

Turning to this clone: The sample holds other DNA sequences that translate to the same CDR3. The CDR3 region has the DNA TGCAGCGTTGAAGAGGCAGCGGGAGGTGAAGCTTTCTTT. Protein product: CSVEEAAGGEAFF. V is TRBV29-1 and J is TRBJ1-1; D gene ambiguous. V lost 0 bases and J 7 bases, leaving 12 bases between the germline ends. Germline-derived CDR1 and CDR2 are SQVTM and ANQGSEA. The CDR3 totals 13 residues.

The V and J genes are TRBV28 and TRBJ1-1; 7 bases fit TRBD1. Germline CDR1 is MDHEN and CDR2 is SYDVKM. Trimming cost V 6 bases and J 7 bases; bases outside gene matches: 5. The CDR3 contains 12 residues. CDR3 DNA sequence: TGTGCCAGCAGGAGGACAGGTAATGAAGCTTTCTTT. As protein: CASRRTGNEAFF.

The chain is built from TRBV2 and TRBJ2-3; D not certain. Germline CDR1 reads SNHLY; CDR2 reads FYNNEI. V lost 4 bases and J 4 bases, leaving 6 bases between the germline ends. This CDR3 is 12 amino acids long. CDR3 residues: CASSVHSDTQYF. The CDR3 DNA follows: TGTGCCAGCAGTGTCCATTCAGATACGCAGTATTTT.

The chain recombines TRBV14 with TRBJ2-5; tentatively, D is TRBD2 (7 bases). Per germline, CDR1 SGHDN and CDR2 FVKESK. CDR3 size: 19 residues. V lost 2 bases and J 2 bases, leaving 24 bases between the germline ends. The CDR3 is CASSQRLWGGLSQQETQYF. The CDR3 DNA sequence: TGTGCCAGCAGCCAACGGTTGTGGGGGGGCCTCAGTCAACAAGAGACCCAGTACTTC.

As to this clone: Other DNA variants within this sample encode the same CDR3. As DNA, the CDR3 is TGTGCCAGCAGCGTAGGAGGGTTTGGGAACACTGAAGCTTTCTTT. This translates into CASSVGGFGNTEAFF. The chain employs TRBV9 and TRBJ1-1; no clear D gene. Deletions cut 0 bases from V and 1 base from J, with 10 bases between. The length of the CDR3 is 15 residues. Looked up from germline, CDR1 is SGDLS and CDR2 is YYNGEE.

This clone occurred a few times. This chain connects TRBV7-9 to TRBJ2-3, with TRBD1 matching 8 bases. CDR3 length equals 14 residues. Per the germline V gene, CDR1 is SEHNR and CDR2 is FQNEAQ (reference sequence). The J segment lost 2 bases and the V segment lost 3 bases, leaving 1 base of the junction unmatched. CDR3 loop: CASSLTGDTDTQYF. CDR3 DNA: TGTGCCAGCAGCTTGACAGGGGACACAGATACGCAGTATTTT.

The gene calls are TRBV29-1 and TRBJ2-1; weak D call: TRBD2 (5 bases). Per the germline V gene, CDR1 is SQVTM and CDR2 is ANQGSEA. The V and J ends lost 3 bases and 4 bases respectively, with 19 bases between them. The CDR3 has 16 residues. CDR3 DNA sequence: TGCAGCGTTGATTGGGCCTACGGACGGGGTTACAATGAGCAGTTCTTC. This codes for CSVDWAYGRGYNEQFF.

The chain employs TRBV5-4 and TRBJ2-3, with a weak D call TRBD2 (5 bases). Germline CDR1 is SGHNT and CDR2 is YYREEE (reference sequence). Trimming cost V 2 bases and J 7 bases, with 8 bases left between them. CDR3 length equals 12 residues. This CDR3 reads CASSFGEHTQYF. The CDR3 DNA reads as TGTGCCAGCAGCTTCGGGGAACATACGCAGTATTTT.

This clone occurred a few times. The J gene is TRBJ1-1, the V gene TRBV19; TRBD1 might be the D (5 bases). This CDR3 has 12 residues. Germline V gene lookup returns CDR1 LNHDA and CDR2 SQIVND (reference sequence). Trimming cost V 2 bases and J 8 bases, with 9 bases left between them. Here the CDR3 reads CASSIPAGEAFF. The CDR3 nucleotides read TGTGCCAGTAGTATACCCGCAGGGGAAGCTTTCTTT. The entire variable domain, with the rest obtained from reference TRBV19 and TRBJ1-1, is as follows: DGGITQSPKYLFRKEGQNVTLSCEQNLNHDAMYWYRQDPGQGLRLIYYSQIVNDFQKGDIAEGYSVSREKKESFPLTVTSAQKNPTAFYLCASSIPAGEAFFGQGTRLTVV.

To note about this clone: The germline gene is not matched at one end of the junction; a read error may be the cause. The rearrangement uses TRBV10-2 and TRBJ2-5; 7 nucleotides line up with TRBD1. Germline V gene lookup returns CDR1 WSHSY and CDR2 SAAADI. CDR3 length: 13 amino acids. The CDR3 sequence is CTSTDRDGETQYF. Here the CDR3 DNA reads TGCACCAGCACAGACAGGGACGGGGAGACCCAGTACTTC.

This clone showed up just a few times. V gene TRBV7-2 combines with J gene TRBJ2-7; TRBD1 aligns across 8 bases. Per the germline V gene, CDR1 is SGHTA and CDR2 is FQGNSA. Trimming cost V 6 bases and J 0 bases; bases outside gene matches: 7. The CDR3 is made up of 15 amino acids. The CDR3 DNA reads TGTGCCAGCAGACGTACAGGGGGGAGCTCCTACGAGCAGTACTTC. It is translated as CASRRTGGSSYEQYF.

This clone was recorded a few times. Germline is not matched at one junction end, which may reflect a read error. In nucleotides, the CDR3 is TGTGCCAGCACCTTATTTTTAACCGGGGAGCTGTTTTTT. Its translation: CASTLFLTGELFF. The rearrangement links TRBV7-9 to TRBJ2-2, with D unresolved. CDR1 and CDR2 (germline): SEHNR, FQNEAQ (reference sequence). The CDR3 runs 13 residues.

The table lists this clone with a few counts. This rearrangement joins TRBV5-5 to TRBJ2-7, with a weak D call TRBD1 (6 bases). V lost 4 bases and J lost 7, with 18 bases in between. Per the germline V gene, CDR1 is SGHKS and CDR2 is YYEKEE (reference sequence). The length of the CDR3 is 14 residues. The CDR3 coding sequence is TGTGCCAGCAGCCCACCCGGACAGCTAGGGGAGCAGTACTTC. Amino acid sequence: CASSPPGQLGEQYF. Full variable domain (rest looked up from reference TRBV5-5 and TRBJ2-7): DAGVTQSPTHLIKTRGQQVTLRCSPISGHKSVSWYQQVLGQGPQFIFQYYEKEERGRGNFPDRFSARQFPNYSSELNVNALLLGDSALYLCASSPPGQLGEQYFGPGTRLTVT.

This clone was observed a handful of times. The rearrangement uses TRBV19 and TRBJ2-7, with D perhaps matching TRBD1 (6 bases). Trimming left V 5 bases short and J 4 bases short, with 12 bases between. The V gene's germline CDR1 is LNHDA and CDR2 SQIVND (reference sequence). This CDR3 region has 13 residues. In nucleotides, the CDR3 is TGTGCCAGTAGTTTAGGGACAACTTACGAGCAGTACTTC. Translation: CASSLGTTYEQYF.

The sample holds a few counts of this clone. CDR3 DNA sequence: TGTGCCAGCAGCCCATCTGGGTGGGGGCCTGGGGCCAACGTCCTGACTTTC. It translates to CASSPSGWGPGANVLTF. The V and J genes are TRBV9 and TRBJ2-6; perhaps TRBD1 as D (6 bases). Germline CDR1 SGDLS, CDR2 YYNGEE. Trimming took 4 bases from V and 2 from J, leaving 16 bases between them. The length of the CDR3 is 17 residues. The complete variable domain, with remaining parts taken from reference TRBV9 and TRBJ2-6, reads DSGVTQTPKHLITATGQRVTLRCSPRSGDLSVYWYQQSLDQGLQFLIQYYNGEERAKGNILERFSAQQFPDLHSELNLSSLELGDSALYFCASSPSGWGPGANVLTFGAGSRLTVL.

This clone was counted only a few times. The chain uses TRBV19 and TRBJ1-2; 11 bases map to TRBD1. The CDR3 sequence is 16 residues long. CDR1 and CDR2 from the germline V gene are LNHDA and SQIVND (reference sequence). V dropped 5 bases and J dropped 4; count of bases not matched to a gene: 9. The CDR3: CASSFSGTGGAYGYTF. In nucleotides, the CDR3 is TGTGCCAGTAGTTTTTCCGGGACAGGGGGTGCCTATGGCTACACCTTC.

The gene calls are TRBV5-8 and TRBJ2-1; tentative D call: TRBD2 (5 bases). Germline assignment: CDR1 SGHTS and CDR2 YDEGEE. This CDR3 region has 14 residues. Trimming pared 6 bases from V and 4 bases from J, leaving 14 bases between. The CDR3 DNA reads TGTGCCAGCAAGGAACGGGGAGATTACAATGAGCAGTTCTTC. It translates to CASKERGDYNEQFF.

The sample holds a few counts of this clone. The chain recombines TRBV5-4 with TRBJ1-2; TRBD1 might be the D (6 bases). Trimming removed 4 bases at V and 8 bases at J, with 15 bases between. Germline CDR1 and CDR2: SGHNT and YYREEE (reference sequence). There are 13 residues in the CDR3. CDR3 nucleotide sequence: TGTGCCAGCAGCCTGACACAGGGTTGGGGCTACACCTTC. It specifies CASSLTQGWGYTF.

This clone showed up just a few times. This rearrangement joins TRBV7-9 to TRBJ1-6, with D unclear. This CDR3 spans 17 amino acids. The ends were cut back, 1 base at V and 0 bases at J, with 10 bases in the middle. Per germline, CDR1 SEHNR and CDR2 FQNEAQ (reference sequence). CDR3 protein: CASSLGGQSSYNSPLHF. CDR3 DNA: TGTGCCAGCAGCTTAGGAGGGCAGAGCTCCTATAATTCACCCCTCCACTTT.

This rearrangement joins TRBV28 to TRBJ1-2; D perhaps matches TRBD1 (6 bases). This CDR3 has 14 amino acids. The V end lost 5 bases, the J end lost 8 bases, and 18 bases lay between the germline ends. Germline lookup yields CDR1 MDHEN and CDR2 SYDVKM. CDR3 residues: CASSLLWGGQGYTF. The CDR3 coding sequence is TGTGCCAGCAGTCTCCTTTGGGGGGGCCAAGGCTACACCTTC.

The sample holds one count of this clone. J is TRBJ2-3 and V is TRBV19, with TRBD2 identical over 7 bases. V trimming: 4 bases; J trimming: 8 bases; junction bases outside the gene matches: 6. The CDR3 has 13 amino acids. Germline V gene lookup returns CDR1 LNHDA and CDR2 SQIVND (reference sequence). The CDR3, as DNA: TGTGCCAGTAGTACGGGAGGTTTACGTACGCAGTATTTT. Translating gives CASSTGGLRTQYF.